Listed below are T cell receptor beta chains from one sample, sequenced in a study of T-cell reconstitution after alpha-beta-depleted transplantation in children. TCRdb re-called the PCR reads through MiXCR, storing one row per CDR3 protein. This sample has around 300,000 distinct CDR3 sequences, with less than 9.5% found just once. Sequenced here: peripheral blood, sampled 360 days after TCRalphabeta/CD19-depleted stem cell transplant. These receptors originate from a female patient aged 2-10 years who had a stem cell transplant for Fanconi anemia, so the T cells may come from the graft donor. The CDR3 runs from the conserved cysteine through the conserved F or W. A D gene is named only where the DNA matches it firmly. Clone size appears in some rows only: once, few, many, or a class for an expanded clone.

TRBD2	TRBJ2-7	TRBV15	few	TGTGCCACCAGCAAGAGACTAGCGGGAGGGTACGAGCAGTACTTC	CATSKRLAGGYEQYF
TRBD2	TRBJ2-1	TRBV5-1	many	TGCGCCAGCAGCTTGGGGACTAGCGGGATCAATGAGCAGTTCTTC	CASSLGTSGINEQFF
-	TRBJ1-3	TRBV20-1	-	TGCAGTGCAAGCTGGATATCTGGAAACACCATATATTTT	CSASWISGNTIYF
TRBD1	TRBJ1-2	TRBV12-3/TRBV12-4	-	TGTGCCAGTTCCTTCGGGACAGGGCTGCGGTGGGGTGGCTACACCTTC	CASSFGTGLRWGGYTF
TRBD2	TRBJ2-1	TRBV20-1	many	TGCAGTGCTATAGGGACTAGCGGGAGCTCCTACAATGAGCAGTTCTTC	CSAIGTSGSSYNEQFF
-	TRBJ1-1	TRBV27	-	TGTGCCAGCAGTTTACTAAGGGGGACCACTGAAGCTTTCTTT	CASSLLRGTTEAFF
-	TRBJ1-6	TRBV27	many	TGTGCCAGCAGTTTAGGGTTTTATAATTCACCCCTCCACTTT	CASSLGFYNSPLHF
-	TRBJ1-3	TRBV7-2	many	TGTGCCAGCACCCGTTCATCTGGAAACACCATATATTTT	CASTRSSGNTIYF
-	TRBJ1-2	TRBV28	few	TGTGCCAGCAGTATAACCCCAGGGAGCTATGGCTACACCTTC	CASSITPGSYGYTF
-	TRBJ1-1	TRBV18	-	TGTGCCAGCTCACTGATGACCGGAGCTGAAGCTTTCTTT	CASSLMTGAEAFF
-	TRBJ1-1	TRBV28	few	TGTGCCAGCAGTTTTAACTCGGGGCCTGGGAAGGGCGCTTTCTTT	CASSFNSGPGKGAFF
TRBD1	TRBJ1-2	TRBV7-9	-	TGTGCCAGCAGCGATTTGGGCAGGGGGCTTGATGGCTACACCTTC	CASSDLGRGLDGYTF
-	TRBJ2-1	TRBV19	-	TGTGCCAGTAGTATAGGCGGGGAATCCTACAATGAGCAGTTCTTC	CASSIGGESYNEQFF
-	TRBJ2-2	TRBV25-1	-	TGTGCCAGCAGCCTAGGCGGACTATCCACCGGGGAGCTGTTTTTT	CASSLGGLSTGELFF
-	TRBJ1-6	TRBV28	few	TGTGCCAGCAGTTTTTCGGGGGATAATTCACCCCTCCACTTT	CASSFSGDNSPLHF
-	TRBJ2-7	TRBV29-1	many	TGCAGCGTTCACGACAGGTATTCCTACGAGCAGTACTTC	CSVHDRYSYEQYF
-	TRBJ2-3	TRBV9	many	TGTGCCAGCAGCGCCGGGGGCGGTTTTACAGATACGCAGTATTTT	CASSAGGGFTDTQYF
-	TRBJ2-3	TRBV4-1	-	TGCGCCAGCAGCCAAGATTGGAGGGGCGATACGCAGTATTTT	CASSQDWRGDTQYF
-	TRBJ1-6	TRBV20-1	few	TGCAGTGCTCGGGGGAGGGGGAGGCCCCTCCACTTT	CSARGRGRPLHF
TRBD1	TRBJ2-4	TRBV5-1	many	TGCGCCAGCAGCTACGACAGGGGAGCCAAAAACATTCAGTACTTC	CASSYDRGAKNIQYF
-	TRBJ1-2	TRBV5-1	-	TGCGCCAGCAGCCTTATAGGGGGTGACTATGGCTACACCTTC	CASSLIGGDYGYTF
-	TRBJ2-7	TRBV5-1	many	TGCGCCAGCAGCTCCGGGAACTACGAGCAGTACTTC	CASSSGNYEQYF
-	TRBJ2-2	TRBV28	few	TGTGCCAGCAGTTTCCTATTTGGGACTCACACCGGGGAGCTGTTTTTT	CASSFLFGTHTGELFF
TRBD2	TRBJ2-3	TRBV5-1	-	TGCGCCAGCAGCTTAACTAGCGGGGGACATACGCAGTATTTT	CASSLTSGGHTQYF
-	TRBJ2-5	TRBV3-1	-	TGTGCCAGCAGCCAAGGTCACGCGGGGAGTACAGAGACCCAGTACTTC	CASSQGHAGSTETQYF
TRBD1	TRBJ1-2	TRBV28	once	TGTGCCAGCAGTTTATGGAGACAGGGGATCGGCTACACCTTC	CASSLWRQGIGYTF
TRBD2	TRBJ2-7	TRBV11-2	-	TGTGCCAGCAGCTTAGATCGGACTAGCGGGATGAGTGAGCAGTACTTC	CASSLDRTSGMSEQYF
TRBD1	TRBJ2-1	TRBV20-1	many	TGCAGTGCTAGTGGGGGACAGGTATCCAATGAGCAGTTCTTC	CSASGGQVSNEQFF
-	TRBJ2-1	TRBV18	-	TGTGCCAGCTCATTAAACGAGGGGATCTACAATGAGCAGTTCTTC	CASSLNEGIYNEQFF
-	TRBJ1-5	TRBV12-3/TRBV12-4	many	TGTGCCAGCAGCCCGTTGAGGGGAGCCCAGCATTTT	CASSPLRGAQHF
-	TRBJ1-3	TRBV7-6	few	TGTGCCAGCAGCTTAGCGCGTGCCAGGGCTGGAAACACCATATATTTT	CASSLARARAGNTIYF
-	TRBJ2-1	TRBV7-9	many	TGTGCCAGCAGCCTAGAGGGGGGGAGCTCCTACAATGAGCAGTTCTTC	CASSLEGGSSYNEQFF
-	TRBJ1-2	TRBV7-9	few	TGTGCCAGCAGTCCCCGTGGGGGGAACTATGGCTACACCTTC	CASSPRGGNYGYTF
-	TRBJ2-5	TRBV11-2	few	TGTGCCAGCAGCTCCTGGGGCCAAGAGACCCAGTACTTC	CASSSWGQETQYF